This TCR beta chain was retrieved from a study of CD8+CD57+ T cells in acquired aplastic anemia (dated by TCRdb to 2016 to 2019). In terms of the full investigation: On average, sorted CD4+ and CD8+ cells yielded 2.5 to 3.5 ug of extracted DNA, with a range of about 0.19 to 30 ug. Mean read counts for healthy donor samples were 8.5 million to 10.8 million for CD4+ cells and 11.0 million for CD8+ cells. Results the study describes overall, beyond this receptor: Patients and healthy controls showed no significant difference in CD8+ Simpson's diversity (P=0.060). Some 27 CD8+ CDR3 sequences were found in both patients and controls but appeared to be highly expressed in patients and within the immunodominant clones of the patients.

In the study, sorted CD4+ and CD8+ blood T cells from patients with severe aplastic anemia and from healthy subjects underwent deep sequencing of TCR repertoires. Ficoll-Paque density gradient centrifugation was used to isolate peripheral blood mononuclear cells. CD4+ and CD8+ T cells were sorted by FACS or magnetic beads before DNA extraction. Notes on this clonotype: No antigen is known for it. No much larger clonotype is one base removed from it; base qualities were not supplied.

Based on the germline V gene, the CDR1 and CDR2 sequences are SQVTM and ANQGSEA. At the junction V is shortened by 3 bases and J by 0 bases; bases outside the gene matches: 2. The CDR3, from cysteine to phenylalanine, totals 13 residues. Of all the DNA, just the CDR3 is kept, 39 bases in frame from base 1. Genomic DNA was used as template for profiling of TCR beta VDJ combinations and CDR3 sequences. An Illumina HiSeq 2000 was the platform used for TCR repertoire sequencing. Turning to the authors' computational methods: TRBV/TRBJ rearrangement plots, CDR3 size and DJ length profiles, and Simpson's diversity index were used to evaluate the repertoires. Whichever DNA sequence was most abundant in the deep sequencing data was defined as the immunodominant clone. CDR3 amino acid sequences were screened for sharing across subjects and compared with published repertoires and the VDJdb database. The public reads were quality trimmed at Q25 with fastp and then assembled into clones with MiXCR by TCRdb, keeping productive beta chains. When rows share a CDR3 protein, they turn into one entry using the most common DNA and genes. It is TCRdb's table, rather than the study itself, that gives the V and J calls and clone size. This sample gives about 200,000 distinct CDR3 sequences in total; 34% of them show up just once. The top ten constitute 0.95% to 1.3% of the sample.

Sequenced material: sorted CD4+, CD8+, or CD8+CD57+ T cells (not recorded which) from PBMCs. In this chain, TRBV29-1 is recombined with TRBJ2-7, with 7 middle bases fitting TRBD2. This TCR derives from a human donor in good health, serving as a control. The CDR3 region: CSVEGGNSYEQYF. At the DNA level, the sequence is TGCAGCGTTGAGGGGGGGAACTCCTACGAGCAGTACTTC.